The present T cell receptor (beta chain) was sequenced within a study of blood T cells in healthy people across ages. Findings and caveats of the study: Conclusively comparing naive with antigen-experienced cells was impossible with unsorted PBMCs.

Each individual donor underwent a draw of roughly 10 milliliters of peripheral blood. The germline gives CDR1 SGHTA, CDR2 FQGNSA. CDR3 size: 13 residues. V was clipped by 4 bases and J by 7 bases, with 11 bases between them. This clonotype turned up a few times. Its antigen is not known. A second PCR, run for roughly 7 to 12 cycles, used a sample-barcoded 5' primer plus a J-beta primer mix. TCRdb re-derived calls from the 5' RACE reads in MiXCR, one entry per CDR3 protein. This sample has some 800,000 distinct CDR3 sequences; roughly 44% occur once, and the top ten carry around 21%. The receptor was derived from a man aged 55-75 years in good health. V and J are TRBV7-2 and TRBJ2-1; D perhaps matches TRBD2 (7 bases). Sequences were obtained from blood. The CDR3 sequence is CASSWGGPNEQFF. CDR3 bases: TGTGCCAGCAGCTGGGGGGGGCCAAATGAGCAGTTCTTC.